This T cell receptor beta chain was profiled in a study of cytomegalovirus exposure and HLA in healthy donors. Regarding the study as a whole: Associated with cytomegalovirus, according to the listing, were about 160 TCR beta chains.

Comment on this clone: Its target is unknown.

The repertoire was sequenced with immunoSEQ multiplex PCR; TCRdb's copy has only in-frame clones and lacks some. The repertoire holds 150,000 to 200,000 clones, with roughly nine tenths as singletons. The sequence was collected from a woman aged 25 to 39 in good health and CMV-seronegative. The sample comprised PBMCs.

CDR3 residues: CASSYAGSGNTIYF. The CDR3 DNA is TGTGCCAGCAGTTACGCGGGCTCTGGAAACACCATATATTTT. V gene TRBV6-5 combines with J gene TRBJ1-3; D remains unclear. Trimming took 2 bases from V and 0 from J, leaving 5 bases between them. CDR1 MNHEY and CDR2 SVGAGI come from the germline V gene. This CDR3 contains 14 residues.